This T cell receptor beta chain stems from a study of cytomegalovirus exposure and HLA in healthy donors. The PCR had 60 Vbeta and 13 Jbeta primers. Produced via immunoSEQ multiplex PCR; TCRdb's table is partial and in-frame only. The sample consists of 70,000 to 95,000 clones, around 76% of them appearing once. V trimming: 8 bases; J trimming: 6 bases; junction bases outside the gene matches: 14. Germline-derived CDR1 and CDR2 are SEHNR and FQNEAQ (reference sequence). The CDR3 is 16 amino acids. The rearrangement uses TRBV7-9 and TRBJ2-1, with 9 bases aligning to TRBD2. The TCR comes from a man aged 25 to 45 in good health and CMV-seropositive. Sequencing was carried out using PBMCs. CDR3 sequence (DNA): TGTGCCAGCCAGGAAAAATTAGCGGGGGTCGGCAATGAGCAGTTCTTC. It encodes CASQEKLAGVGNEQFF.